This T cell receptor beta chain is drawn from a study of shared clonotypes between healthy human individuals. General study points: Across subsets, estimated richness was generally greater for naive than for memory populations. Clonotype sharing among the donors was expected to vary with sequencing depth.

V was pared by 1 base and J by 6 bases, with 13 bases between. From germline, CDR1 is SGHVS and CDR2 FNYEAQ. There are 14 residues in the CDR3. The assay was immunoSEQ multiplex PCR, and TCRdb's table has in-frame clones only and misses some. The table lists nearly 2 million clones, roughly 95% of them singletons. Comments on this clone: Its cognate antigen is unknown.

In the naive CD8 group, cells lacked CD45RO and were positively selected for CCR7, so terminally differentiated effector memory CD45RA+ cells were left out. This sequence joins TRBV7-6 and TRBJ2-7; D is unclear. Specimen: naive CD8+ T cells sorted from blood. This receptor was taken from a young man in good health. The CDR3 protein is CASSLVALGFEQYF. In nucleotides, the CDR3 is TGTGCCAGCAGCTTAGTAGCTCTGGGGTTCGAGCAGTACTTC.